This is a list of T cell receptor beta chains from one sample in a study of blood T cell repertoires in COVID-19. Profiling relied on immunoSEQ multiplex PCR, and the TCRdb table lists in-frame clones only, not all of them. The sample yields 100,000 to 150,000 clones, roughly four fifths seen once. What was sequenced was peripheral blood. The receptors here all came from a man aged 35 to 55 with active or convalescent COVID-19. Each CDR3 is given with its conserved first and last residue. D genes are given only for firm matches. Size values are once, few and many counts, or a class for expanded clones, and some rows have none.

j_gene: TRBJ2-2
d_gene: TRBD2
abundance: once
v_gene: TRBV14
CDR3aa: CASSPLTSGGRSNTGELFF
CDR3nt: TGTGCCAGCAGCCCGTTGACTAGCGGGGGGAGATCGAACACCGGGGAGCTGTTTTTT

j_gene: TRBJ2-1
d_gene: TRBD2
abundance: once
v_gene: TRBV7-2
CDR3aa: CASSLRRGDNEQFF
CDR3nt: TGTGCCAGCAGCTTACGGCGGGGGGACAATGAGCAGTTCTTC

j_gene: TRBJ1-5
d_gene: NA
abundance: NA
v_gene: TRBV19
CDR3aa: CACPYIEGDPSNQPQHF
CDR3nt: TGTGCCTGCCCATACATCGAGGGGGACCCTAGCAATCAGCCCCAGCATTTT

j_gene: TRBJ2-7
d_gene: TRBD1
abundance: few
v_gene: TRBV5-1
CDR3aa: CASRTGDPPYEQYF
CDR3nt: TGCGCCAGCAGGACAGGGGACCCCCCCTACGAGCAGTACTTC

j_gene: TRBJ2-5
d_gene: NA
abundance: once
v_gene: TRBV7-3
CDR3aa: CARWRGKETQYF
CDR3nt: TGTGCCAGGTGGCGGGGTAAAGAGACCCAGTACTTC

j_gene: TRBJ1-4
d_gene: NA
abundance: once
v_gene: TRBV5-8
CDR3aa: CASSLGWGRYEKLFF
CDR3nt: TGTGCCAGCAGCTTGGGTTGGGGGCGTTATGAAAAACTGTTTTTT

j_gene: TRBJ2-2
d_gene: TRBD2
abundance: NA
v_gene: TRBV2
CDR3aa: CAIPPHLDGTSGGNTGELFF
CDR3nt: TGTGCCATCCCACCCCATCTAGACGGGACTAGCGGGGGGAACACCGGGGAGCTGTTTTTT

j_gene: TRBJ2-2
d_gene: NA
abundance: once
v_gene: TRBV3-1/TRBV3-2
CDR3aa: CASSPPGRNTGELFF
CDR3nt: TGTGCCAGCAGTCCACCAGGCAGGAACACCGGGGAGCTGTTTTTT

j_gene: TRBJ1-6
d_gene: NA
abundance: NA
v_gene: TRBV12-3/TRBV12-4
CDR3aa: CASSFTYNSPLHF
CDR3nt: TGTGCCAGCAGTTTTACTTATAATTCACCCCTCCACTTT

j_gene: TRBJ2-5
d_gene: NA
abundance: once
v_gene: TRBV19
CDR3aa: CASSIGGRETQYF
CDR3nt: TGTGCCAGTAGTATAGGAGGGAGGGAGACCCAGTACTTC

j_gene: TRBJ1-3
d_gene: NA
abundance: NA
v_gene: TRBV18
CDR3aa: CAIRGSSGNTIYF
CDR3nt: TGTGCCATCCGGGGATCCTCTGGAAACACCATATATTTT

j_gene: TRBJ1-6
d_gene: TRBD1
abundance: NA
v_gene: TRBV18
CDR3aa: CASSPIGTGGPLGSPLHF
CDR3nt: TGTGCCAGCTCACCAATCGGGACAGGGGGCCCGTTAGGGTCACCCCTCCACTTT

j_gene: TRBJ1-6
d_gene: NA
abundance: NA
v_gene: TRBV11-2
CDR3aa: CASSSHGFGYNSPLYF
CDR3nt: TGTGCCAGCAGCTCCCACGGGTTCGGGTATAATTCACCCCTCTACTTT

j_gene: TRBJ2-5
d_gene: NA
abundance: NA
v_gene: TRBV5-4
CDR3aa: CASSQAGGLQETQYF
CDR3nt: TGTGCCAGCAGTCAAGCCGGGGGTTTACAAGAGACCCAGTACTTC

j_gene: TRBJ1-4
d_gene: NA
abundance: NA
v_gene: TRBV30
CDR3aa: CAWSVTGEYNEKLFF
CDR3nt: TGTGCCTGGAGTGTAACGGGGGAGTATAATGAAAAACTGTTTTTT

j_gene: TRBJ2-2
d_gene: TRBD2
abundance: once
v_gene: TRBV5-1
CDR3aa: CASSFLADANTGELFF
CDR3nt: TGCGCCAGCAGCTTCCTAGCGGACGCGAACACCGGGGAGCTGTTTTTT

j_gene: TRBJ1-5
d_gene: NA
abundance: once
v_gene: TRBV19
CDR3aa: CASSIEVGHGNQPQHF
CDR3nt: TGTGCCAGTAGTATAGAGGTGGGACACGGCAATCAGCCCCAGCATTTT

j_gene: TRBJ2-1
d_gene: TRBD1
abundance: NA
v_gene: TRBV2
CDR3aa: CASSTDRGDNEQFF
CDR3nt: TGTGCCAGCAGTACTGACAGGGGGGACAATGAGCAGTTCTTC

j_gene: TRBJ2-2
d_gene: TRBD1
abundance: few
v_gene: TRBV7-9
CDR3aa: CASSRGTGGSGELFF
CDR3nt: TGTGCCAGCAGTCGCGGGACAGGGGGCTCCGGGGAGCTGTTTTTT

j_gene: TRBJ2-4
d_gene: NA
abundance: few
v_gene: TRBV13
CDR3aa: CASSLAPQSIGKNIQYF
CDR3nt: TGTGCCAGCAGCTTAGCGCCCCAGTCGATTGGCAAAAACATTCAGTACTTC

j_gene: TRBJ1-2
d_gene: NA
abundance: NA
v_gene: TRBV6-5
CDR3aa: CASTRGRRNYGYTF
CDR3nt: TGTGCCAGCACAAGGGGCAGGCGGAACTATGGCTACACCTTC

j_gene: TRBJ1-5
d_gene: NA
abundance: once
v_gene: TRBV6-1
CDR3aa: CASSEGGGYSNQPQHF
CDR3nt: TGTGCCAGCAGTGAAGGTGGCGGTTATAGCAATCAGCCCCAGCATTTT

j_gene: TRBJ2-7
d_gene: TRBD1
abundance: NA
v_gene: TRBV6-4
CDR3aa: CASSRSTGSSYEQYF
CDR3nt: TGTGCCAGCAGTCGATCGACAGGGAGCTCCTACGAGCAGTACTTC

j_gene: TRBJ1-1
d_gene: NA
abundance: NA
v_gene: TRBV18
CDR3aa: CASSTTGNTEAFF
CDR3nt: TGTGCCAGCTCAACGACTGGGAACACTGAAGCTTTCTTT

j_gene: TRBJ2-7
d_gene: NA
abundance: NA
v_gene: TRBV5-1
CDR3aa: CASSTGLETYEQYF
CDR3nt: TGCGCCAGCAGCACCGGACTGGAAACCTACGAGCAGTACTTC

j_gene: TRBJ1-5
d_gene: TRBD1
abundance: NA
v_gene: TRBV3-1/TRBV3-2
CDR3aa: CASSPRQGNQPQHF
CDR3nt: TGTGCCAGCAGCCCCAGACAGGGAAATCAGCCCCAGCATTTT

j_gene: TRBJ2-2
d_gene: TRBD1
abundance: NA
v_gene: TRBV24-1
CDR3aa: CATSTGGAGTGELFF
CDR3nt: TGTGCCACCAGTACAGGGGGCGCGGGCACCGGGGAGCTGTTTTTT

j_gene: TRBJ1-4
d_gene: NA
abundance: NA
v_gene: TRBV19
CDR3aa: CASGTAAWEKLFF
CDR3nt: TGTGCCAGTGGCACTGCGGCCTGGGAAAAACTGTTTTTT

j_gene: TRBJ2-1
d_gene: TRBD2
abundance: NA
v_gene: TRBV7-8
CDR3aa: CASTLGLANEQFF
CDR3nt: TGTGCCAGCACCCTTGGACTAGCGAATGAGCAGTTCTTC

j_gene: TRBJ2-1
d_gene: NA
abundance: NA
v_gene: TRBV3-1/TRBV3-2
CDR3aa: CASSQAGGNEQFF
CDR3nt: TGTGCCAGCAGCCAAGCCGGCGGGAACGAGCAGTTCTTC

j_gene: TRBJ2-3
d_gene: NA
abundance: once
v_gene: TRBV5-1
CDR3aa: CASSKGGPADTQYF
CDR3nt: TGCGCCAGCAGCAAGGGGGGGCCAGCAGATACGCAGTATTTT

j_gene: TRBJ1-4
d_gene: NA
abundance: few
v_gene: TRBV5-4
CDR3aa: CASSLQGLGEKLFF
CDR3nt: TGTGCCAGCAGCTTGCAGGGGTTGGGCGAAAAACTGTTTTTT

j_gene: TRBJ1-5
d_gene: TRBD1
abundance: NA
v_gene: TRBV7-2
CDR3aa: CASSRHTGDQPQHF
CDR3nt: TGTGCCAGCAGCCGCCATACAGGGGATCAGCCCCAGCATTTT

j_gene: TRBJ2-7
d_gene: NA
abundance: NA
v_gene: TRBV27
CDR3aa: CASSLGGSSYEQYF
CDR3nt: TGTGCCAGCAGTTTAGGCGGAAGCTCCTACGAGCAGTACTTC

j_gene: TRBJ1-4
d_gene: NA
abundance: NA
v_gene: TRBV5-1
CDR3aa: CASSLDGRVYEKLFF
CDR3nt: TGCGCCAGCAGCTTGGACGGCAGGGTTTACGAAAAACTGTTTTTT

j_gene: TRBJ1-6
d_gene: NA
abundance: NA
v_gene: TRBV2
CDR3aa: CASSEASVRKGSPLHF
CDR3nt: TGTGCCAGCAGTGAAGCGAGCGTCAGAAAAGGTTCACCCCTCCACTTT

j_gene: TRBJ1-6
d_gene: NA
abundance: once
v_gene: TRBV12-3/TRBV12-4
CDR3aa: CASSSYENSPLHF
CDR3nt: TGTGCCAGCAGCTCATATGAGAATTCACCCCTCCACTTT

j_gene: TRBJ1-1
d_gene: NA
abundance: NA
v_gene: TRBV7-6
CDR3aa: CASSQWAGMNTEAFF
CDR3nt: TGTGCCAGCAGCCAGTGGGCGGGCATGAACACTGAAGCTTTCTTT

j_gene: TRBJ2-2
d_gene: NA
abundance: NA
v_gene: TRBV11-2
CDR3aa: CASRTPRGHGELFF
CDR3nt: TGTGCCAGCAGAACGCCACGGGGACACGGGGAGCTGTTTTTT

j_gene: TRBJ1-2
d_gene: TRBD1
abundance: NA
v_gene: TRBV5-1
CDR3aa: CASSLPGTVTNYGYTF
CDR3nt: TGCGCCAGCAGCTTGCCAGGGACAGTTACTAACTATGGCTACACCTTC

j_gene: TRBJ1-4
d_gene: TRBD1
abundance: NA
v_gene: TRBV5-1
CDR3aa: CASRTGSGATNEKLFF
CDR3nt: TGCGCCAGCAGGACAGGGTCCGGGGCAACTAATGAAAAACTGTTTTTT

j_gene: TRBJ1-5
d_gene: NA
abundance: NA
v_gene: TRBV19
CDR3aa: CASGPGSGNQPQHF
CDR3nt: TGTGCCAGCGGTCCAGGAAGTGGCAATCAGCCCCAGCATTTT